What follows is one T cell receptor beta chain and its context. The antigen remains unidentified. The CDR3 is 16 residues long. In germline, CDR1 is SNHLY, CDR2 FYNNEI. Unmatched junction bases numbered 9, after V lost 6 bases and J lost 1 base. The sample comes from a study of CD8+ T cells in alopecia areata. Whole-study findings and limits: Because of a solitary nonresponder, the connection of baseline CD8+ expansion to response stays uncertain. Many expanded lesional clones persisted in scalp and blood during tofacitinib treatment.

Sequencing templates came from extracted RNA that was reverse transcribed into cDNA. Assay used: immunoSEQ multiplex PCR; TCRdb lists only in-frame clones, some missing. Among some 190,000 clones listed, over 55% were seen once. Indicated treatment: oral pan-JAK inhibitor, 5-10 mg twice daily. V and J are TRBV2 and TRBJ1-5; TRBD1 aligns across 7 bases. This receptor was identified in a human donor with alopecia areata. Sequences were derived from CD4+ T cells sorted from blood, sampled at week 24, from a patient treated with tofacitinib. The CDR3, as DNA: TGTGCCAGCAGCGCCGAGGGGGCGAGCAGCAATCAGCCCCAGCATTTT. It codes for CASSAEGASSNQPQHF. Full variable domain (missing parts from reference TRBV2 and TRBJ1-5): EPEVTQTPSHQVTQMGQEVILRCVPISNHLYFYWYRQILGQKVEFLVSFYNNEISEKSEIFDDQFSVERPDGSNFTLKIRSTKLEDSAMYFCASSAEGASSNQPQHFGDGTRLSIL.